The 29 T cell receptor beta chains below come from one sample, sequenced in a study of blood T cell repertoires in COVID-19. Only in-frame clones appear in the TCRdb table, and some are missing; sequencing was by immunoSEQ multiplex PCR. The sample lists under 250,000 clones, approximately 86% occurring once. The sequencing input was peripheral blood. Source of these receptors: a woman between 55 and 75 years old who had recovered from COVID-19.

CDR3 sequence (DNA): TGTGCCAGCTCACCTCAGCAAGAACTAGCAGCCACAGATACGCAGTATTTT. As protein: CASSPQQELAATDTQYF. The rearrangement links TRBV18 to TRBJ2-3; maybe TRBD2 (6 bases). The CDR3 has 17 amino acids. The germline V gene encodes CDR1 KGHSH and CDR2 LQKENI. V shed 3 bases and J shed 2 bases, with 18 bases lying between them.

This chain uses TRBV7-9 with TRBJ2-1, with 8 bases aligning to TRBD2. The CDR3 loop spans 16 amino acids. Germline V lookup: CDR1 SEHNR, CDR2 FQNEAQ (reference sequence). Trimming removed 3 bases from V and 9 bases from J; junction bases left unmatched: 13. This chain's CDR3 is CASSLLGAGGNGEQFF. For the CDR3, the DNA is TGTGCCAGCAGCTTGTTGGGCGCGGGGGGTAACGGTGAGCAGTTCTTC.

The V call is TRBV7-3, the J call TRBJ2-3; tentatively, D is TRBD2 (6 bases). CDR3 length: 14 residues. V shed 2 bases and J shed 8 bases, with 14 bases lying between them. CDR1 SGHTA and CDR2 FQGTGA come from the germline V gene. The CDR3 nucleotides read TGTGCCAGCAGCTTAGGTCTAGCGCCCGGTACGCAGTATTTT. Amino acid sequence: CASSLGLAPGTQYF. The variable domain in full, with the rest retrieved from reference TRBV7-3 and TRBJ2-3, is GAGVSQTPSNKVTEKGKYVELRCDPISGHTALYWYRQSLGQGPEFLIYFQGTGAADDSGLPNDRFFAVRPEGSVSTLKIQRTERGDSAVYLCASSLGLAPGTQYFGPGTRLTVL.

This clone was counted a single time. The V and J genes are TRBV18 and TRBJ2-4; TRBD1 aligns across 7 bases. The ends lost 2 bases at V and 0 bases at J; junction bases unmatched: 7. Germline CDR1 KGHSH, CDR2 LQKENI. The CDR3 sequence is 17 residues long. The CDR3 here is CASSPSQGPLAKNIQYF. The CDR3 DNA follows: TGTGCCAGCTCACCATCACAGGGGCCCCTAGCCAAAAACATTCAGTACTTC. The entire variable domain, with the rest obtained from reference TRBV18 and TRBJ2-4, is as follows: NAGVMQNPRHLVRRRGQEARLRCSPMKGHSHVYWYRQLPEEGLKFMVYLQKENIIDESGMPKERFSAEFPKEGPSILRIQQVVRGDSAAYFCASSPSQGPLAKNIQYFGAGTRLSVL.

J is TRBJ2-7 and V is TRBV4-1; D may be TRBD2 (7 bases). The CDR3 loop spans 14 amino acids. V dropped 2 bases and J dropped 2 bases, with 10 bases sitting between them. CDR1 MGHRA and CDR2 YSYEKL come from the germline V gene. As DNA, the CDR3 is TGCGCCAGCAGCCAATTCGGGGGGCCCTACGAGCAGTACTTC. It specifies CASSQFGGPYEQYF.

The CDR3 coding sequence is TGTGCCAGCCGTACTAGCGGGGGGCGCGAGCAGTTCTTC. Its translation is CASRTSGGREQFF. The chain uses TRBV12-3 or TRBV12-4 and TRBJ2-1, with 12 bases fitting TRBD2. The CDR3 contains 13 residues. After removal of 8 bases from V and 10 bases from J, the junction contained 6 bases not matched to a gene.

This rearrangement joins TRBV10-2 to TRBJ1-2; perhaps TRBD1 as D (6 bases). The CDR3 has 17 residues. The germline gives CDR1 WSHSY, CDR2 SAAADI. Trimming pared 6 bases from V and 4 bases from J, leaving 24 bases between. CDR3 amino acids: CASRSPLAGGGGYGYTF. CDR3 nucleotide sequence: TGCGCCAGCAGATCCCCCCTGGCGGGGGGCGGCGGCTATGGCTACACCTTC.

The genes are TRBV18 and TRBJ2-5; weak D call: TRBD2 (6 bases). The length of the CDR3 is 13 residues. V dropped 5 bases and J dropped 3 bases, with 10 bases sitting between them. The V gene's germline CDR1 is KGHSH and CDR2 LQKENI. CDR3 DNA: TGTGCCAGCTCAGTTTGGGGGGAAGAGACCCAGTACTTC. Amino acids: CASSVWGEETQYF.

The chain carries TRBV14 and TRBJ1-1; D not certain. Germline V lookup: CDR1 SGHDN, CDR2 FVKESK. The CDR3 contains 14 residues. The V end was cut by 1 base, the J end by 4 bases, with 10 bases between. CDR3 protein: CASSQVVGVTEAFF. CDR3 nucleotide sequence: TGTGCCAGCAGCCAAGTGGTCGGTGTCACTGAAGCTTTCTTT.

The chain uses TRBV28 and TRBJ2-7; perhaps TRBD2 as D (5 bases). From germline, CDR1 is MDHEN and CDR2 SYDVKM. The CDR3 is made up of 15 amino acids. The ends were cut back, 2 bases at V and 0 bases at J, with 11 bases in the middle. The CDR3: CASSLAGELSYEQYF. CDR3 DNA: TGTGCCAGCAGTTTAGCCGGGGAGCTCTCCTACGAGCAGTACTTC.

The chain recombines TRBV28 with TRBJ2-7, with TRBD1 as a possible D gene (6 bases). With 7 bases removed from V and 2 bases from J, the gap between germline ends came to 15 bases. Germline loops: CDR1 MDHEN, CDR2 SYDVKM. This CDR3 contains 14 residues. CDR3 nucleotide sequence: TGTGCCAGCACCCAACGACAGGAAGCCTACGAGCAGTACTTC. Its protein product is CASTQRQEAYEQYF.

This sequence joins TRBV7-8 and TRBJ1-1; D unresolved. Trimming pared 4 bases from V and 1 base from J, leaving 7 bases between. This CDR3 is built from 13 residues. Germline V gene data show CDR1 as SGHVS and CDR2 as FQNEAQ. The CDR3 DNA sequence: TGTGCCAGCAGCTCCCTCAGGAACACTGAAGCTTTCTTT. This sequence encodes CASSSLRNTEAFF. The whole variable domain, filled in from reference TRBV7-8 and TRBJ1-1, reads GAGVSQSPRYKVAKRGQDVALRCDPISGHVSLFWYQQALGQGPEFLTYFQNEAQLDKSGLPSDRFFAERPEGSVSTLKIQRTQQEDSAVYLCASSSLRNTEAFFGQGTRLTVV.

The chain joins TRBV5-4 to TRBJ2-5; possibly TRBD2 for D (5 bases). V lost 0 bases and J lost 0, with 12 bases in between. CDR3 length equals 16 residues. Looked up from germline, CDR1 is SGHNT and CDR2 is YYREEE (reference sequence). The CDR3 sequence: CASSLASSPYQETQYF. The DNA of the CDR3 is TGTGCCAGCAGCTTGGCGTCTAGCCCGTACCAAGAGACCCAGTACTTC.

CDR3 amino acids: CASSQDRAKNIQYF. CDR3 in DNA: TGCGCCAGCAGCCAAGATCGGGCCAAAAACATTCAGTACTTC. The chain joins TRBV4-1 to TRBJ2-4; D unclear. Germline CDR1 MGHRA, CDR2 YSYEKL. V was cut by 0 bases and J by 1 base, with 4 bases left in between. The CDR3 is 14 residues long.

The genes are TRBV19 and TRBJ2-7; 10 nucleotides line up with TRBD1. Germline trimming cut 11 bases from V and 6 bases from J; bases unmatched to any gene: 4. This CDR3 comprises 11 residues. Germline V CDR1 and CDR2: LNHDA, SQIVND (reference sequence). CDR3 coding DNA: TGTGCCTCGGGGACAGGGGTCGAGCAGTACTTC. This sequence encodes CASGTGVEQYF.

The chain is built from TRBV7-2 and TRBJ2-7; 8 bases fit TRBD2. Germline V gene lookup returns CDR1 SGHTA and CDR2 FQGNSA. J gave up 3 bases and V 1 base, and 2 bases lay outside the gene matches. The CDR3 has 14 residues. CDR3 loop: CASSLGLAGYEQYF. The CDR3 DNA reads as TGTGCCAGCAGCTTAGGGCTAGCGGGCTACGAGCAGTACTTC.

This clone appeared a few times. This chain links TRBV2 with TRBJ1-2; no clear D gene. Per germline, CDR1 SNHLY and CDR2 FYNNEI. The germline V and J ends were trimmed by 2 bases and 4 bases, with 8 bases remaining between them. This CDR3 is 13 amino acids long. The CDR3 DNA follows: TGTGCCAGCAGTGAATCGGGAGTCTATGGCTACACCTTC. It encodes CASSESGVYGYTF.

This sequence joins TRBV21-1 and TRBJ2-7; whether TRBD1, the table's D call, matches the DNA was not checked. TRBV21-1 represents a pseudogene. The CDR3 contains 17 residues. This CDR3 is CASSKAFTGQEYYEQYF. CDR3 bases: TGTGCCAGCAGCAAAGCTTTTACGGGACAGGAGTACTACGAGCAGTACTTC.

V and J are TRBV6-5 and TRBJ1-4; 7 positions match TRBD1. With V trimmed by 11 bases and J by 8 bases, 14 bases remained unmatched. The CDR3 is made up of 14 amino acids. Germline values: CDR1 MNHEY, CDR2 SVGAGI. The CDR3 DNA follows: TGTGCCGGGGCCCCGACAGGGCGGCAAGAAAAACTGTTTTTT. Translating it yields CAGAPTGRQEKLFF.

This chain uses TRBV7-9 with TRBJ1-2; TRBD1 aligns across 8 bases. The V gene's germline CDR1 is SEHNR and CDR2 FQNEAQ (reference sequence). The CDR3 length is 13 residues. Trimming took 7 bases from V and 2 from J; bases not matched to a gene: 3. CDR3 region: CASTRQGNYGYTF. The CDR3 DNA is TGTGCCAGCACAAGACAGGGGAACTATGGCTACACCTTC.

V gene TRBV7-3 combines with J gene TRBJ2-7; D uncertain. The CDR3 covers 13 residues. The V end was cut by 5 bases, the J end by 1 base, with 9 bases between. From germline, CDR1 is SGHTA and CDR2 FQGTGA. Here the CDR3 DNA reads TGTGCCAGCAGCCAAGCGCCTTCCTACGAGCAGTACTTC. Its protein product is CASSQAPSYEQYF.

The CDR3 here is CASSSQKRGSTDTQYF. The CDR3 DNA reads TGTGCCAGCAGCTCGCAGAAGCGGGGGAGCACAGATACGCAGTATTTT. V usage is TRBV5-4 and J usage is TRBJ2-3; 8 bases are shared with TRBD2. The trim removed 3 bases at V and 0 bases at J, leaving 6 bases unmatched. Germline assignment: CDR1 SGHNT and CDR2 YYREEE (reference sequence). The CDR3 is 16 amino acids. Based on the CDR3 plus reference TRBV5-4 and TRBJ2-3, the full variable domain is ETGVTQSPTHLIKTRGQQVTLRCSSQSGHNTVSWYQQALGQGPQFIFQYYREEENGRGNFPPRFSGLQFPNYSSELNVNALELDDSALYLCASSSQKRGSTDTQYFGPGTRLTVL.

The rearrangement joins TRBV11-2 to TRBJ2-7; 7 bases match TRBD1. V was pared by 4 bases and J by 3 bases, with 6 bases of the junction left unmatched. The CDR3 runs to 14 residues. Germline V gene data show CDR1 as SGHAT and CDR2 as FQNNGV. CDR3 DNA: TGTGCCAGCAGCTCGACAGGGCAGGGCTACGAGCAGTACTTC. Its translation: CASSSTGQGYEQYF. The whole variable domain, remainder taken from reference TRBV11-2 and TRBJ2-7, is EAGVAQSPRYKIIEKRQSVAFWCNPISGHATLYWYQQILGQGPKLLIQFQNNGVVDDSQLPKDRFSAERLKGVDSTLKIQPAKLEDSAVYLCASSSTGQGYEQYFGPGTRLTVT.

This chain uses TRBV5-5 with TRBJ1-2, with D possibly matching TRBD1 (6 bases). V gave up 3 bases and J gave up 8 bases, with 17 bases separating them. Germline V lookup: CDR1 SGHKS, CDR2 YYEKEE (reference sequence). The CDR3 totals 14 residues. The CDR3 reads CASSSTPTGRGYTF. CDR3 coding DNA: TGTGCCAGCAGCTCAACCCCAACAGGGAGAGGCTACACCTTC.

The chain carries TRBV13 and TRBJ1-6; D remains ambiguous. V was cut by 1 base and J by 0 bases, with 4 bases left in between. The CDR3 is made up of 15 amino acids. From germline, CDR1 is PRHDT and CDR2 FYEKMQ (reference sequence). DNA for the CDR3: TGTGCCAGCAGCTTAGAGAGCTCCTATAATTCACCCCTCCACTTT. The encoded protein is CASSLESSYNSPLHF. The full variable domain, completed using reference TRBV13 and TRBJ1-6, is AAGVIQSPRHLIKEKRETATLKCYPIPRHDTVYWYQQGPGQDPQFLISFYEKMQSDKGSIPDRFSAQQFSDYHSELNMSSLELGDSALYFCASSLESSYNSPLHFGNGTRLTVT.

In DNA, the CDR3 is TGTGCCAGCAGTTTCGCCCTCCTCGGAGATACGCAGTATTTT. Encoded protein: CASSFALLGDTQYF. The chain combines TRBV27 with TRBJ2-3; D is undetermined. V lost 3 bases, J lost 5 bases, and 12 bases lay in between. There are 14 residues in the CDR3. Germline V gene lookup returns CDR1 MNHEY and CDR2 SMNVEV (reference sequence).

The V gene is TRBV18, the J gene TRBJ1-5; D unclear. This CDR3 spans 17 amino acids. Germline CDR1 KGHSH, CDR2 LQKENI. The ends were cut back, 4 bases at V and 0 bases at J, with 16 bases in the middle. The CDR3 coding sequence is TGTGCCAGCTCACTAGACTCCTTGGCGGGTAGCAATCAGCCCCAGCATTTT. Protein sequence: CASSLDSLAGSNQPQHF. The complete variable domain, with remaining parts taken from reference TRBV18 and TRBJ1-5, reads NAGVMQNPRHLVRRRGQEARLRCSPMKGHSHVYWYRQLPEEGLKFMVYLQKENIIDESGMPKERFSAEFPKEGPSILRIQQVVRGDSAAYFCASSLDSLAGSNQPQHFGDGTRLSIL.

The sample holds one count of this clone. The chain recombines TRBV6-8 with TRBJ1-5; a possible D gene is TRBD1 (5 bases). CDR1 and CDR2 (germline): MNHGY, SAAAGT. The V end lost 7 bases, the J end lost 0 bases, and 10 bases lay between the germline ends. The CDR3 covers 14 residues. CDR3: CASIAGYSNQPQHF. CDR3 coding DNA: TGTGCCAGCATAGCAGGGTATAGCAATCAGCCCCAGCATTTT.

The CDR3 DNA follows: TGTGCCAGCAGCCTAGCGCCCAGCACAGATACGCAGTATTTT. Translation gives CASSLAPSTDTQYF. This chain links TRBV5-4 with TRBJ2-3, with D perhaps TRBD2 (6 bases). Per the germline V gene, CDR1 is SGHNT and CDR2 is YYREEE (reference sequence). V shed 4 bases and J shed 0 bases, with 9 bases lying between them. The CDR3 is 14 residues long.